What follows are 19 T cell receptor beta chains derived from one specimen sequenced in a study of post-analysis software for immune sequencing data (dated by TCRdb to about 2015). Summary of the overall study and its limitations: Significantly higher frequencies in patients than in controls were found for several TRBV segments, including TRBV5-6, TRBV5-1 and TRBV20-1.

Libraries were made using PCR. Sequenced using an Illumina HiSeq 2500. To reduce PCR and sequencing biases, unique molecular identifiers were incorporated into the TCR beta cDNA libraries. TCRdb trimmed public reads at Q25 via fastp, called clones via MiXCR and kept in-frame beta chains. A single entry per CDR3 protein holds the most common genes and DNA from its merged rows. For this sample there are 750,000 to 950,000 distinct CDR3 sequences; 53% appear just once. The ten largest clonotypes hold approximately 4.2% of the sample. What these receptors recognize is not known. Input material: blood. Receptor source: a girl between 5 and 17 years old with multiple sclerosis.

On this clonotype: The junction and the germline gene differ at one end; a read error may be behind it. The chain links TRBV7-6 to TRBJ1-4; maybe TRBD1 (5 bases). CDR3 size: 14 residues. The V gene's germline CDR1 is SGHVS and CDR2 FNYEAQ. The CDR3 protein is CASSLQARGEKRFF. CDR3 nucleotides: TGTGCCAGCAGCTTGCAGGCCCGGGGGGAAAAACGGTTTTTT. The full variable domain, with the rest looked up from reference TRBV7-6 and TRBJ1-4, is GAGVSQSPRYKVTKRGQDVALRCDPISGHVSLYWYRQALGQGPEFLTYFNYEAQQDKSGLPNDRFSAERPEGSISTLTIQRTEQRDSAMYRCASSLQARGEKRFFGSGTQLSVL.

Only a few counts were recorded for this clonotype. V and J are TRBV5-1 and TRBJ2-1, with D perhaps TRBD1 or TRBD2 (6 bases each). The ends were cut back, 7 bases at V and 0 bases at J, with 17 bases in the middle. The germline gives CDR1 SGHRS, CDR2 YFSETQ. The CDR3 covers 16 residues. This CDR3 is CASSGGQSSSYNEQFF. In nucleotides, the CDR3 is TGCGCCAGCTCCGGGGGCCAATCGAGCTCCTACAATGAGCAGTTCTTC.

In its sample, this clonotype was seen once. The CDR3 loop is CASSPLRTPIEKSNEKLFF. For the CDR3, the DNA is TGTGCCAGCAGTCCCCTCCGGACTCCGATAGAGAAGTCTAATGAAAAACTGTTTTTT. The chain combines TRBV27 with TRBJ1-4; unclear D gene. This CDR3 is 19 amino acids long. Germline CDR1 reads MNHEY; CDR2 reads SMNVEV (reference sequence). V lost 5 bases and J lost 3, with 25 bases in between.

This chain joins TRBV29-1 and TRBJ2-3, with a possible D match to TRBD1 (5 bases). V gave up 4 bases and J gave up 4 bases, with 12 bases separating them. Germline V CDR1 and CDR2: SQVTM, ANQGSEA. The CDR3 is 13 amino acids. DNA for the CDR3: TGCAGCGTTGGCAGGGAAAACGCAGATACGCAGTATTTT. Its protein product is CSVGRENADTQYF.

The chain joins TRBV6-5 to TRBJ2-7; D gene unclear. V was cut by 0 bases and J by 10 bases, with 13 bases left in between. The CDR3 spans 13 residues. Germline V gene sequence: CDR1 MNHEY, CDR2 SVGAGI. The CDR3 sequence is CASSYSFTTRQYF. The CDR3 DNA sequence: TGTGCCAGCAGTTACTCGTTTACGACTCGACAGTACTTC.

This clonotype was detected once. The CDR3: CASSPSWGIAGGNHNEQFF. The CDR3 nucleotides read TGCGCCAGCAGCCCATCTTGGGGGATAGCGGGGGGGAACCACAATGAGCAGTTCTTC. The chain couples TRBV5-1 to TRBJ2-1; 11 bases are a match to TRBD2. The CDR3 length is 19 residues. Germline trimming cut 4 bases from V and 5 bases from J; bases unmatched to any gene: 17. Germline CDR1 and CDR2: SGHRS and YFSETQ.

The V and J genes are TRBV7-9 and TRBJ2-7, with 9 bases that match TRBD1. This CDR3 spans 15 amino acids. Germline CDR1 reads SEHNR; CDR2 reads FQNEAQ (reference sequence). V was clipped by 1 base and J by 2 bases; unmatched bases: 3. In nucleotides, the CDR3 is TGTGCCAGCAGCTTAGTTGACAGGGGGACCTACGAGCAGTACTTC. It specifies CASSLVDRGTYEQYF. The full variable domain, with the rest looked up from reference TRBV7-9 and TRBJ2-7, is DTGVSQNPRHKITKRGQNVTFRCDPISEHNRLYWYRQTLGQGPEFLTYFQNEAQLEKSRLLSDRFSAERPKGSFSTLEIQRTEQGDSAMYLCASSLVDRGTYEQYFGPGTRLTVT.

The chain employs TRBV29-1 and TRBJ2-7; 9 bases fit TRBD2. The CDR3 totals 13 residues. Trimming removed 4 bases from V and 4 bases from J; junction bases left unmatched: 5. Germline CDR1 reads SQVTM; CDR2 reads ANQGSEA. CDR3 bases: TGCAGCGTTGGCGGGGGGGTGTGGTACGAGCAGTACTTC. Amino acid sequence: CSVGGGVWYEQYF.

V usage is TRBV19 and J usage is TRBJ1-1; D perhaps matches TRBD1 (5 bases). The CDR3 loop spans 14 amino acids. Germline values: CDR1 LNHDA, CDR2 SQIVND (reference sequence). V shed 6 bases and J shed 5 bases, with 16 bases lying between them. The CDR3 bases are TGTGCCAGTAGAAGGGGCCCAGGCAGGACTGAAGCTTTCTTT. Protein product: CASRRGPGRTEAFF. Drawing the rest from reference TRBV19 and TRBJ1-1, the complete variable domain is DGGITQSPKYLFRKEGQNVTLSCEQNLNHDAMYWYRQDPGQGLRLIYYSQIVNDFQKGDIAEGYSVSREKKESFPLTVTSAQKNPTAFYLCASRRGPGRTEAFFGQGTRLTVV.

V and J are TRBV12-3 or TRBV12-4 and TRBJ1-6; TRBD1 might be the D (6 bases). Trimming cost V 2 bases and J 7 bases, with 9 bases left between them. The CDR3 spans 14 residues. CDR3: CASSLSGVNSPLHF. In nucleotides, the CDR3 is TGTGCCAGCAGTTTATCAGGGGTCAATTCACCCCTCCACTTT.

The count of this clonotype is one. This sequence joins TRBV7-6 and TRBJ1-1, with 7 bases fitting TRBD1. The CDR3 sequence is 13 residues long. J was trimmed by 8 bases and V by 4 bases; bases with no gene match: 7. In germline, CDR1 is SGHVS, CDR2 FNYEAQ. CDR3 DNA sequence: TGTGCCAGCAGCTGGGACAGATGGAGCGAAGCTTTCTTT. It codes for CASSWDRWSEAFF.

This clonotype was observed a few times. CDR3 nucleotide sequence: TGTGCCAGCAGCTTGGAGGGCAGGGGAGAGAAGACCCAGTACTTC. As protein: CASSLEGRGEKTQYF. The genes are TRBV5-6 and TRBJ2-5, with D maybe TRBD1 (6 bases). Trimming shortened V by 0 bases and J by 6 bases, and 15 bases separated the two germline ends. The CDR3 totals 15 residues. Per the germline V gene, CDR1 is SGHDT and CDR2 is YYEEEE.

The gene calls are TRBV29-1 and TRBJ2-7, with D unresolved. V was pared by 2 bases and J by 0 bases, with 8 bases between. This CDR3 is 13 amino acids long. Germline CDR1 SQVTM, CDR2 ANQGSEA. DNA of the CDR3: TGCAGCGTTGAACTCCGGAGCTCCTACGAGCAGTACTTC. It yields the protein CSVELRSSYEQYF.

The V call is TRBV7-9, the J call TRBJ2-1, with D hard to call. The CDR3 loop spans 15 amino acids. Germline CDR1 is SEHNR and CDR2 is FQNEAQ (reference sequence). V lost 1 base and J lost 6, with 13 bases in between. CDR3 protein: CASSLVALVSNEQFF. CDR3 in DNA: TGTGCCAGCAGCTTAGTGGCGTTAGTTAGCAATGAGCAGTTCTTC.

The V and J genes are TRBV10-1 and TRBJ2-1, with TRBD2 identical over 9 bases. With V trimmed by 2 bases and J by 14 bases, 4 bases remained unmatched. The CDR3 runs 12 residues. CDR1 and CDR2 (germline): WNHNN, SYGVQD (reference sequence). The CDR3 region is CASSEPSGIKFF. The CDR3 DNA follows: TGCGCCAGCAGTGAGCCTAGCGGGATAAAGTTCTTC.

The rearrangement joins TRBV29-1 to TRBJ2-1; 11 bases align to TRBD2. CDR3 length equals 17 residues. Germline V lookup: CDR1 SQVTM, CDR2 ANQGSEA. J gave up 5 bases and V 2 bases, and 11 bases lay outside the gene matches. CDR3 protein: CSVETRAIAGGNNEQFF. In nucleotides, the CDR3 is TGCAGCGTTGAAACGCGGGCCATAGCGGGGGGGAACAATGAGCAGTTCTTC.

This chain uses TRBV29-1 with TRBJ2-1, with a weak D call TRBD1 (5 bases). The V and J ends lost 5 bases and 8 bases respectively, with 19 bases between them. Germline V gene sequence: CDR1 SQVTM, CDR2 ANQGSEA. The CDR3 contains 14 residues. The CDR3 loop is CSVYSATGYHEQFF. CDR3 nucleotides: TGCAGCGTTTATTCAGCCACAGGTTACCATGAGCAGTTCTTC.

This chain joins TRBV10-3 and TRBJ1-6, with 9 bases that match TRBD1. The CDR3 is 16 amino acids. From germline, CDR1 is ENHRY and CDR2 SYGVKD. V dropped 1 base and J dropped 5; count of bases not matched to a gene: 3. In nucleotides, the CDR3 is TGTGCCATCAGTGAGTACAGGGGGCGAGATAATTCACCCCTCCACTTT. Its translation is CAISEYRGRDNSPLHF.

The CDR3 protein is CASSLGWGRPTGANVLTF. The CDR3 DNA sequence: TGTGCCAGCAGCTTAGGGTGGGGGCGCCCCACTGGGGCCAACGTCCTGACTTTC. The rearrangement uses TRBV7-6 and TRBJ2-6; possibly TRBD1 for D (6 bases). This CDR3 region has 18 residues. Germline assignment: CDR1 SGHVS and CDR2 FNYEAQ. V lost 1 base, J lost 2 bases, and 15 bases lay in between.